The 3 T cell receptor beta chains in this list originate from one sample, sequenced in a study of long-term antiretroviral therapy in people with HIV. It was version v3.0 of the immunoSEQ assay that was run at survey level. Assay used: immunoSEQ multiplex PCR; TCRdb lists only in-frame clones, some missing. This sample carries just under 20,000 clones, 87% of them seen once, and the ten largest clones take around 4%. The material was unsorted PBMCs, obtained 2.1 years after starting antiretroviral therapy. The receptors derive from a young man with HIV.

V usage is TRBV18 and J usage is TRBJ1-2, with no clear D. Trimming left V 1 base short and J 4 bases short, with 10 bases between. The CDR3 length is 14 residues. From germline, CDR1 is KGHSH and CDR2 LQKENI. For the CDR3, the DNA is TGTGCCAGCTCACCACGGTCGGATCTCTATGGCTACACCTTC. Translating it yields CASSPRSDLYGYTF.

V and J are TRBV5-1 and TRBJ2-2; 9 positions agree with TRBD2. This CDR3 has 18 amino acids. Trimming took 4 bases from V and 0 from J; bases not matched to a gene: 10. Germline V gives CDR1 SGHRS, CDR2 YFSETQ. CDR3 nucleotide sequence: TGCGCCAGCAGCACGAGACTAGCGGTGTTTCCGAACACCGGGGAGCTGTTTTTT. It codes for CASSTRLAVFPNTGELFF.

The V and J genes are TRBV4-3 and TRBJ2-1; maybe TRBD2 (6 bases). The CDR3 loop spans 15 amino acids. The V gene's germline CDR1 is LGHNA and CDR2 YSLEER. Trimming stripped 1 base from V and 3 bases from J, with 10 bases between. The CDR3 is CASSQGRGDYNEQFF. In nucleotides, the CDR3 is TGCGCCAGCAGCCAAGGACGCGGGGACTACAATGAGCAGTTCTTC.